This T cell receptor beta chain was obtained from a study of T cell responses to AZD1222 COVID-19 vaccine. Between the trimmed V and J ends, which lost 2 bases and 5 bases, there was a span of 10 bases. Per the germline V gene, CDR1 is SGHRS and CDR2 is YFSETQ. The CDR3 contains 13 residues. Concerning this clone itself: The antigen remains unidentified.

Only in-frame clones appear in the TCRdb table, and some are missing; sequencing was by immunoSEQ multiplex PCR. The profile covers 95,000 to 150,000 clones, with approximately 88% appearing a single time and approximately 28% taken by the ten largest. Study results and caveats: Elevations in Spike-specific TCR breadth and depth followed administration of two AZD1222 doses.

Sequenced material: peripheral blood, taken on day 0 of AZD1222 vaccination. The chain carries TRBV5-1 and TRBJ1-1; D might be TRBD1 (5 bases). This clonotype was sampled from an adult in good health. In DNA, the CDR3 is TGCGCCAGCAGCTTCCAGGGAAGAACTGAAGCTTTCTTT. Translated, it gives CASSFQGRTEAFF. Using reference TRBV5-1 and TRBJ1-1 for the parts outside the CDR3, the full variable domain is KAGVTQTPRYLIKTRGQQVTLSCSPISGHRSVSWYQQTPGQGLQFLFEYFSETQRNKGNFPGRFSGRQFSNSRSEMNVSTLELGDSALYLCASSFQGRTEAFFGQGTRLTVV.